This T cell receptor beta chain was recorded in a study of breast tumors, draining lymph nodes, adjacent tissues. Findings of the study overall: Tumors had less TCR diversity than lymph nodes, more than nontumor tissue. Tumor T cell lymph node origin was a supported hypothesis, not proven. Luminal-like breast cancer showed significantly greater tumor-nontumor repertoire similarity than basal-like breast cancer did. Data fit most tumor T cells coming from lymph node, expanding in tumor.

A note on this clonotype: No antigen is known for it.

CDR3 size: 21 residues. Germline V gene lookup returns CDR1 DFQATT and CDR2 SNEGSKA (reference sequence). V was clipped by 0 bases and J by 0 bases; unmatched bases: 17. Axillary draining lymph nodes of breast cancer patients supplied the node samples. TCRdb ran MiXCR on the multiplex PCR reads and lists one entry per CDR3 protein. The data show some 150,000 distinct CDR3 sequences, with around 33% seen just once and around 4% held by the top ten. Sequencing input: axillary lymph node tissue. The chain couples TRBV20-1 to TRBJ2-6; 7 bases line up with TRBD2. This sequence originates from a female donor with breast cancer. Some clones in this sample may be carry-over from other donors' samples. The CDR3 loop is CSARDSSTRPAGSSGANVLTF. The CDR3 DNA is TGCAGTGCTAGAGACTCTAGCACAAGACCAGCGGGAAGCTCTGGGGCCAACGTCCTGACTTTC.